The 32 T cell receptor beta chains in this list originate from one sample, sequenced in a study of Ad26.COV2.S vaccination and SARS-CoV-2 variants. The assay was immunoSEQ multiplex PCR, and TCRdb's table has in-frame clones only and misses some. The sample shows 440,000 or so clones, 90% of them seen only once. Treatment specified: 15 to 20 received Ad26.COV2.S at low or high dose, single or two shots; five or six received placebo; per-sample allocation not given. Following the first vaccine or placebo injection, samples were taken on day 63. The sample here was peripheral blood, taken in a trial of Ad26.COV2.S vaccine versus placebo. The receptor source for this set is a person between 18 and 60 years old who received the Ad26.COV2.S COVID-19 vaccine or a placebo.

This sequence joins TRBV6-6 and TRBJ1-5, with 7 bases matching TRBD1. The CDR3 is 16 residues long. Germline CDR1 reads MNHNY; CDR2 reads SVGAGI (reference sequence). Trimming removed 2 bases from V and 4 bases from J; junction bases left unmatched: 8. For the CDR3, the DNA is TGTGCCAGCAGTTACCGGGGCAGGGGGGGGAATCAGCCCCAGCATTTT. Residues: CASSYRGRGGNQPQHF.

The chain recombines TRBV7-8 with TRBJ2-7; a possible D gene is TRBD2 (6 bases). The CDR3 runs 15 residues. V lost 0 bases, J lost 0 bases, and 9 bases lay in between. Germline CDR1 is SGHVS and CDR2 is FQNEAQ. CDR3 loop: CASSLAGGNSYEQYF. The CDR3 nucleotides are TGTGCCAGCAGCTTAGCGGGCGGGAACTCCTACGAGCAGTACTTC.

This rearrangement joins TRBV24-1 to TRBJ2-2; D may match TRBD1 or TRBD2 (5 bases each). Germline V CDR1 and CDR2: KGHDR, SFDVKD. This CDR3 spans 14 amino acids. V lost 1 base and J lost 6, with 8 bases in between. The chain's CDR3 is CATSDFPGPGELFF. In DNA form, the CDR3 reads TGTGCCACCAGTGATTTTCCGGGGCCCGGGGAGCTGTTTTTT.

A remark on this clone: The same CDR3 is also encoded by other DNA sequences in this sample. J is TRBJ1-5 and V is TRBV28, with unresolved D. Per the germline V gene, CDR1 is MDHEN and CDR2 is SYDVKM. With 3 bases removed from V and 4 bases from J, the gap between germline ends came to 4 bases. This CDR3 has 12 residues. CDR3 in DNA: TGTGCCAGCAGTTTGGGGAATCAGCCCCAGCATTTT. Translated, it gives CASSLGNQPQHF.

A word on this clone: Other nucleotide sequences in the sample specify the same CDR3. The rearrangement uses TRBV12-3 or TRBV12-4 and TRBJ1-4; D is unresolved. This CDR3 contains 12 residues. V was shortened by 5 bases and J by 8 bases, with 9 bases between the two germline ends. In nucleotides, the CDR3 is TGTGCCAGCAGTCCCGTCGGGGAAAAACTGTTTTTT. Residues: CASSPVGEKLFF.

J is TRBJ2-7 and V is TRBV7-8; TRBD1 matches 8 bases. The CDR3 spans 13 residues. V trimming: 7 bases; J trimming: 7 bases; junction bases outside the gene matches: 9. The germline V gene encodes CDR1 SGHVS and CDR2 FQNEAQ. CDR3 sequence reads: CASIDRGRSEQYF. The CDR3 DNA is TGTGCCAGCATCGACAGGGGAAGGAGTGAGCAGTACTTC.

The chain is built from TRBV14 and TRBJ2-5; the match to TRBD1 covers 8 bases. The CDR3 loop spans 15 amino acids. V trimming: 4 bases; J trimming: 2 bases; junction bases outside the gene matches: 6. The germline V gene encodes CDR1 SGHDN and CDR2 FVKESK. In nucleotides, the CDR3 is TGTGCCAGCAGCCCTGGACAGGGCCCACAAGAGACCCAGTACTTC. It is translated as CASSPGQGPQETQYF.

The V gene is TRBV6-5, the J gene TRBJ2-7; 8 bases align to TRBD2. The CDR3 loop spans 14 amino acids. Trimming cost V 11 bases and J 3 bases; bases outside gene matches: 12. In germline, CDR1 is MNHEY, CDR2 SVGAGI. The CDR3 sequence: CAARGGTSDYEQYF. CDR3 nucleotide sequence: TGTGCCGCCAGAGGGGGGACTAGTGACTACGAGCAGTACTTC.

V gene TRBV10-1 combines with J gene TRBJ1-2; weak D call: TRBD1 (5 bases). CDR3 length: 16 amino acids. CDR1 is WNHNN and CDR2 is SYGVQD in the germline V gene (reference sequence). V was cut by 7 bases and J by 1 base, with 19 bases left in between. DNA of the CDR3: TGCGCCAGCATTTCCTCCGGGACGGAAGGTAACTATGGCTACACCTTC. Protein: CASISSGTEGNYGYTF.

This sequence joins TRBV30 and TRBJ1-5, with TRBD1 matching over 8 bases. The CDR3 sequence is 16 residues long. The germline gives CDR1 GTSNPN, CDR2 SVGIG (reference sequence). Unmatched junction bases numbered 8, after V lost 0 bases and J lost 4 bases. This chain's CDR3 is CAWSVPTGALNQPQHF. DNA of the CDR3: TGTGCCTGGAGTGTCCCGACAGGGGCCTTAAATCAGCCCCAGCATTTT.

The gene calls are TRBV19 and TRBJ2-7; the match to TRBD2 covers 9 bases. The CDR3 spans 13 residues. Germline lookup yields CDR1 LNHDA and CDR2 SQIVND (reference sequence). V lost 5 bases, J lost 5 bases, and 4 bases stayed unmatched. DNA of the CDR3: TGTGCCAGTAGTCCCAGCGGGAGGAACGAGCAGTACTTC. Its protein is CASSPSGRNEQYF.

The chain employs TRBV7-8 and TRBJ2-5, with D unresolved. The CDR3 is 13 amino acids. V lost 5 bases, J lost 4 bases, and 11 bases lay in between. CDR1 is SGHVS, CDR2 FQNEAQ, per germline. CDR3 in amino acids: CASSPRIRETQYF. The DNA for the CDR3 is TGTGCCAGCAGCCCCCGGATCAGAGAGACCCAGTACTTC.

The J gene is TRBJ2-1, the V gene TRBV5-1; 12 bases fit TRBD1. The ends lost 6 bases at V and 6 bases at J; junction bases unmatched: 7. The CDR3 length is 15 residues. CDR1 and CDR2 (germline): SGHRS, YFSETQ. The CDR3 loop reads CASTPWGQGANEQFF. The CDR3, as DNA: TGCGCCAGCACCCCCTGGGGACAGGGGGCCAATGAGCAGTTCTTC.

The chain uses TRBV30 and TRBJ1-2; TRBD1 is a possible D gene (5 bases). There are 12 residues in the CDR3. Germline V gene data show CDR1 as GTSNPN and CDR2 as SVGIG (reference sequence). V lost 8 bases, J lost 4 bases, and 14 bases lay in between. CDR3: CAGKQESYGYTF. The CDR3 nucleotides read TGTGCCGGGAAACAGGAATCCTATGGCTACACCTTC. The full variable domain, in which reference TRBV30 and TRBJ1-2 provide the parts outside the CDR3, is SQTIHQWPATLVQPVGSPLSLECTVEGTSNPNLYWYRQAAGRGLQLLFYSVGIGQISSEVPQNLSASRPQDRQFILSSKKLLLSDSGFYLCAGKQESYGYTFGSGTRLTVV.

The J gene is TRBJ1-3, the V gene TRBV10-3, with no clear D. Germline V gene sequence: CDR1 ENHRY, CDR2 SYGVKD. The CDR3 has 16 amino acids. Trimming removed 3 bases at V and 2 bases at J, with 14 bases between. CDR3 bases: TGTGCCATCAGTGAAGCGATGGCCTCGGCTGGAAACACCATATATTTT. Amino acid sequence: CAISEAMASAGNTIYF.

The chain joins TRBV9 to TRBJ2-2; D is perhaps TRBD2 (6 bases). This CDR3 contains 16 residues. The germline V gene encodes CDR1 SGDLS and CDR2 YYNGEE. V shed 0 bases and J shed 1 base, with 10 bases lying between them. CDR3 nucleotides: TGTGCCAGCAGCGTAGTTAGGGACTTGAACACCGGGGAGCTGTTTTTT. Protein sequence: CASSVVRDLNTGELFF.

The rearrangement joins TRBV4-1 to TRBJ2-3; D call uncertain. V was clipped by 0 bases and J by 6 bases, with 10 bases between them. The CDR3 runs 14 residues. Germline V gene lookup returns CDR1 MGHRA and CDR2 YSYEKL. CDR3 sequence: CASSQDSALDTQYF. CDR3 in DNA: TGCGCCAGCAGCCAAGACAGCGCCTTGGATACGCAGTATTTT.

The rearrangement uses TRBV28 and TRBJ2-7, with 8 bases lining up with TRBD1. There are 15 residues in the CDR3. Germline CDR1 MDHEN, CDR2 SYDVKM. V lost 5 bases to trimming and J lost 2 bases; unmatched junction nucleotides: 8. CDR3 protein: CASSPLRTGPYEQYF. In DNA form, the CDR3 reads TGTGCCAGCAGTCCCCTCCGGACAGGGCCCTACGAGCAGTACTTC. The variable domain in full, completed from reference TRBV28 and TRBJ2-7, reads DVKVTQSSRYLVKRTGEKVFLECVQDMDHENMFWYRQDPGLGLRLIYFSYDVKMKEKGDIPEGYSVSREKKERFSLILESASTNQTSMYLCASSPLRTGPYEQYFGPGTRLTVT.

The chain couples TRBV9 to TRBJ2-3; 10 bases are shared with TRBD2. V lost 4 bases to trimming and J lost 2 bases; unmatched junction nucleotides: 4. Germline CDR1 reads SGDLS; CDR2 reads YYNGEE. The CDR3 totals 15 residues. The CDR3 region has the DNA TGTGCCAGCAGCCCCGGGACTAGCGCCACAGATACGCAGTATTTT. Residues: CASSPGTSATDTQYF.

This clone was seen just once. This chain links TRBV3-1 (or the pseudogene TRBV3-2) with TRBJ2-7, with 7 bases matching TRBD1. The germline gives CDR1 LGHDT, CDR2 YNNKEL (reference sequence). J was trimmed by 4 bases and V by 1 base; bases with no gene match: 4. The CDR3 totals 14 residues. The CDR3 is CASSQGQGRYEQYF. The CDR3 DNA sequence: TGTGCCAGCAGCCAAGGACAGGGACGGTACGAGCAGTACTTC.

This clone has just one count. The V call is TRBV28, the J call TRBJ1-2, with 8 bases fitting TRBD1. The CDR3 is 16 residues long. Germline V gene data show CDR1 as MDHEN and CDR2 as SYDVKM. V shed 0 bases and J 6 bases; nucleotides not matched to a gene: 9. The CDR3 region has the DNA TGTGCCAGCAGTTTATGGTCTCGGACAGGGCAGAATGGCTACACCTTC. Its translation is CASSLWSRTGQNGYTF.

The rearrangement uses TRBV11-2 and TRBJ2-3, with 16 bases aligning to TRBD2. V lost 0 bases and J lost 2; bases outside the gene matches: 8. CDR1 and CDR2 (germline): SGHAT, FQNNGV. The CDR3 length is 20 residues. The CDR3 bases are TGTGCCAGCAGCTTAGATCTGGGGACTAGCGGGAGGGTTCACACAGATACGCAGTATTTT. Its translation: CASSLDLGTSGRVHTDTQYF.

This rearrangement joins TRBV27 to TRBJ2-5; TRBD1 matches 8 bases. Per the germline V gene, CDR1 is MNHEY and CDR2 is SMNVEV (reference sequence). This CDR3 has 17 residues. Trimming cost V 5 bases and J 2 bases; bases outside gene matches: 13. CDR3 DNA sequence: TGTGCCAGCAGTCCGGACAGGGCAGGAATTGGACAAGAGACCCAGTACTTC. It codes for CASSPDRAGIGQETQYF.

The gene calls are TRBV14 and TRBJ2-3; 11 positions agree with TRBD2. There are 17 residues in the CDR3. J was trimmed by 3 bases and V by 0 bases; bases with no gene match: 5. Per the germline V gene, CDR1 is SGHDN and CDR2 is FVKESK. CDR3 protein: CASSQDGTSGGTDTQYF. The CDR3 region has the DNA TGTGCCAGCAGCCAAGATGGGACTAGCGGCGGGACAGATACGCAGTATTTT.

This chain links TRBV9 with TRBJ1-1; D ambiguous. Germline V lookup: CDR1 SGDLS, CDR2 YYNGEE. The CDR3 has 13 residues. V was clipped by 0 bases and J by 8 bases, with 11 bases between them. The CDR3 nucleotides read TGTGCCAGCAGCGTAGGCCAGCCGGGAGAAGCTTTCTTT. Amino acid sequence: CASSVGQPGEAFF. Drawing the rest from reference TRBV9 and TRBJ1-1, the complete variable domain is DSGVTQTPKHLITATGQRVTLRCSPRSGDLSVYWYQQSLDQGLQFLIQYYNGEERAKGNILERFSAQQFPDLHSELNLSSLELGDSALYFCASSVGQPGEAFFGQGTRLTVV.

The chain recombines TRBV10-1 with TRBJ2-1, with D perhaps TRBD1 or TRBD2 (5 bases each). The CDR3 totals 14 residues. Trimming cost V 1 base and J 4 bases, with 8 bases left between them. Germline V gene lookup returns CDR1 WNHNN and CDR2 SYGVQD (reference sequence). The CDR3 protein is CASSEWGRYNEQFF. DNA for the CDR3: TGCGCCAGCAGTGAGTGGGGACGGTACAATGAGCAGTTCTTC.

The V gene is TRBV18, the J gene TRBJ2-7; the match to TRBD1 covers 10 bases. CDR3 size: 14 residues. The V gene end was trimmed by 3 bases and the J gene end by 6 bases; junction bases not matched to a gene: 5. Per the germline V gene, CDR1 is KGHSH and CDR2 is LQKENI. CDR3: CASSPGGQGSEQYF. CDR3 DNA sequence: TGTGCCAGCTCACCGGGGGGACAGGGGTCCGAGCAGTACTTC.

The rearrangement links TRBV27 to TRBJ2-7; TRBD2 agrees at 8 bases. Germline values: CDR1 MNHEY, CDR2 SMNVEV (reference sequence). V lost 2 bases and J lost 5; bases outside the gene matches: 5. The CDR3 covers 14 residues. The chain's CDR3 is CASSLGLAGDEQYF. The CDR3, as DNA: TGTGCCAGCAGTTTAGGACTAGCTGGGGACGAGCAGTACTTC.

The chain is built from TRBV6-5 and TRBJ2-1; TRBD2 might be the D (6 bases). The CDR3 length is 15 residues. Germline CDR1 MNHEY, CDR2 SVGAGI. Trimming shortened V by 3 bases and J by 6 bases, and 15 bases separated the two germline ends. The CDR3 is CASSYVAGFFNEQFF. The CDR3 DNA is TGTGCCAGCAGTTATGTGGCGGGATTTTTCAATGAGCAGTTCTTC.

The chain carries TRBV12-3 or TRBV12-4 and TRBJ2-7; no clear D. V was trimmed by 6 bases and J by 5 bases, leaving 11 bases between them. This CDR3 has 12 amino acids. The CDR3 DNA is TGTGCCAGCAGGACTCACCGGGACGAGCAGTACTTC. It is translated as CASRTHRDEQYF.

The sample holds one count of this clone. The genes are TRBV2 and TRBJ2-1; perhaps TRBD1 as D (6 bases). CDR3 length equals 12 residues. Trimming took 5 bases from V and 4 from J, leaving 6 bases between them. The germline V gene encodes CDR1 SNHLY and CDR2 FYNNEI. The CDR3: CASSTGYNEQFF. The CDR3 DNA follows: TGTGCCAGCAGTACAGGGTACAATGAGCAGTTCTTC.

The chain has TRBV29-1 and TRBJ2-7, with TRBD1 matching 9 bases. V trimming: 7 bases; J trimming: 5 bases; junction bases outside the gene matches: 3. Germline CDR1 reads SQVTM; CDR2 reads ANQGSEA. CDR3 length: 11 amino acids. CDR3 nucleotides: TGCAGCGGGGGACAGGGCGACGAGCAGTACTTC. Translated: CSGGQGDEQYF.